This T cell receptor beta chain was captured by sequencing in a study of cytomegalovirus exposure and HLA in healthy donors. In the PCR, 60 Vbeta and 13 Jbeta primers were used. Clones were read by immunoSEQ multiplex PCR, and TCRdb kept only the in-frame ones, dropping some. Of about 100,000 clones in the sample, around 79% were seen once. The CDR3 is made up of 16 amino acids. CDR1 is MNHNS, CDR2 SASEGT, per germline. Deletions cut 1 base from V and 10 bases from J, with 17 bases between. Sequenced material: PBMCs. The rearrangement uses TRBV6-1 and TRBJ1-6; D gene uncertain. This TCR was sampled from a male donor in good health and CMV-seropositive. This CDR3 is CASSEGEGMPVSPLHF. In DNA form, the CDR3 reads TGTGCCAGCAGTGAAGGGGAGGGCATGCCGGTGTCACCCCTCCACTTT.